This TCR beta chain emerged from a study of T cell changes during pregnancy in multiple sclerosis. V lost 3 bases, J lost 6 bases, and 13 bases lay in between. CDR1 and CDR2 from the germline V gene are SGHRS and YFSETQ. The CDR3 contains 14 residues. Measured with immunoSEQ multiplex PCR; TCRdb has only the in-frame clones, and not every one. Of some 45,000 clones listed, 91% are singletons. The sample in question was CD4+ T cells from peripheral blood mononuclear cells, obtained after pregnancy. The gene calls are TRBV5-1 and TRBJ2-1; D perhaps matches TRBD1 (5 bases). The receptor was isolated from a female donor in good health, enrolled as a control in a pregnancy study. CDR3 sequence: CASSSPSRANEQFF. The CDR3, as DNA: TGCGCCAGCAGCTCCCCCAGCAGGGCCAATGAGCAGTTCTTC. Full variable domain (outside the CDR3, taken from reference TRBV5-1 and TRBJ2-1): KAGVTQTPRYLIKTRGQQVTLSCSPISGHRSVSWYQQTPGQGLQFLFEYFSETQRNKGNFPGRFSGRQFSNSRSEMNVSTLELGDSALYLCASSSPSRANEQFFGPGTRLTVL.